One sample yielded the 2 T cell receptor beta chains listed below, sequenced in a study of cytomegalovirus exposure and HLA in healthy donors. The PCR used 60 Vbeta and 13 Jbeta primers. Assay: immunoSEQ multiplex PCR; the TCRdb copy retains only in-frame clones and omits some. In the table there are approximately 130,000 clones, over 65% of which are singletons. The specimen sequenced was PBMCs. The receptor set was obtained from a man in his fifties in good health and CMV-seronegative.

The chain employs TRBV7-2 and TRBJ2-3, with 11 bases lining up with TRBD2. This CDR3 comprises 16 residues. Germline assignment: CDR1 SGHTA and CDR2 FQGNSA. V lost 5 bases to trimming and J lost 4 bases; unmatched junction nucleotides: 8. The CDR3 DNA is TGTGCCAGCAGCCGGACTAGCGGGCATAGGGCAGATACGCAGTATTTT. It yields the protein CASSRTSGHRADTQYF.

V usage is TRBV6-5 and J usage is TRBJ2-5; the D gene is possibly TRBD1 (6 bases). This CDR3 is built from 14 residues. V was shortened by 6 bases and J by 1 base, with 12 bases between the two germline ends. Germline lookup yields CDR1 MNHEY and CDR2 SVGAGI. In DNA, the CDR3 is TGTGCCAGCAGCTTTCAGGGGATCCAAGAGACCCAGTACTTC. Its translation is CASSFQGIQETQYF.